The 15 T cell receptor beta chains given below trace back to one sample, sequenced in a study of Ad26.COV2.S vaccination and SARS-CoV-2 variants. Sample treatment: roughly 19 received Ad26.COV2.S at low or high dose, single or two shots; several received placebo; per-sample allocation not given. The samples date from day 63 after the first vaccine or placebo injection. The assay was immunoSEQ multiplex PCR, and TCRdb's table has in-frame clones only and misses some. This table has about 480,000 clones, 70% to 90% appearing once. Specimen: peripheral blood, collected in a trial of Ad26.COV2.S vaccine versus placebo. Receptors originate from a person aged 18-60 years who received the Ad26.COV2.S COVID-19 vaccine or a placebo.

The CDR3 protein is CASSLFSGSTDTQYF. The CDR3 DNA follows: TGTGCCAGCAGCTTATTCAGCGGCAGCACAGATACGCAGTATTTT. The gene calls are TRBV7-8 and TRBJ2-3; tentative D call: TRBD2 (5 bases). V was cut by 2 bases and J by 0 bases, with 9 bases left in between. Germline-derived CDR1 and CDR2 are SGHVS and FQNEAQ. The CDR3 loop spans 15 amino acids.

The rearrangement links TRBV30 to TRBJ2-5; 7 nucleotides match TRBD1. The junction had 7 bases not matched to a gene; V was cut back by 7 bases and J by 5 bases. This CDR3 spans 12 amino acids. Germline CDR1 and CDR2: GTSNPN and SVGIG (reference sequence). The DNA of the CDR3 is TGTGCCTACGAACAGGGGTTGGAGACCCAGTACTTC. Its translation is CAYEQGLETQYF.

The gene calls are TRBV6-6 and TRBJ2-7; 10 bases line up with TRBD1. V dropped 2 bases and J dropped 5; count of bases not matched to a gene: 3. This CDR3 comprises 14 residues. CDR1 and CDR2 from the germline V gene are MNHNY and SVGAGI (reference sequence). CDR3 DNA sequence: TGTGCCAGCAGTTACGACAGGGGGCGCGACGAGCAGTACTTC. Translated, it gives CASSYDRGRDEQYF.

The chain has TRBV28 and TRBJ1-4, with TRBD1 as a possible D gene (5 bases). V gave up 6 bases and J gave up 4 bases, with 15 bases separating them. Germline-derived CDR1 and CDR2 are MDHEN and SYDVKM. This CDR3 contains 15 residues. The CDR3: CASSFPQDYNEKLFF. The CDR3, as DNA: TGTGCCAGCAGCTTCCCACAGGATTATAATGAAAAACTGTTTTTT.

This rearrangement joins TRBV4-2 to TRBJ1-5, with 8 bases that match TRBD1. Trimming took 4 bases from V and 1 from J; bases not matched to a gene: 3. Germline V lookup: CDR1 LGHNA, CDR2 YNFKEQ. The CDR3 extends over 15 amino acids. The DNA for the CDR3 is TGTGCCAGCAGCCGGGGACAGGAGAGCAATCAGCCCCAGCATTTT. Residues: CASSRGQESNQPQHF.

V is TRBV4-2 and J is TRBJ2-2, with 9 bases that match TRBD1. The CDR3 loop spans 17 amino acids. Germline trimming cut 4 bases from V and 7 bases from J; bases unmatched to any gene: 13. Germline assignment: CDR1 LGHNA and CDR2 YNFKEQ. The CDR3 here is CASSRPHRGQEGGELFF. For the CDR3, the DNA is TGTGCCAGCAGCCGTCCCCACAGGGGGCAGGAAGGCGGGGAGCTGTTTTTT.

The rearrangement joins TRBV4-2 to TRBJ1-1; D gene ambiguous. The germline CDR1 and CDR2 sequences are LGHNA and YNFKEQ. The CDR3 consists of 15 residues. Trimming took 0 bases from V and 5 from J, leaving 13 bases between them. In nucleotides, the CDR3 is TGTGCCAGCAGCCAAGAGGGAGGGAAGGGTACTGAAGCTTTCTTT. Its protein product is CASSQEGGKGTEAFF.

The CDR3 loop is CASSQGQASGNTIYF. The CDR3 coding sequence is TGTGCCAGCAGCCAAGGACAGGCCTCTGGAAACACCATATATTTT. This chain connects TRBV3-1 (or the pseudogene TRBV3-2) to TRBJ1-3, with D possibly matching TRBD1 (6 bases). V was shortened by 1 base and J by 0 bases, with 7 bases between the two germline ends. The CDR3 sequence is 15 residues long. Germline CDR1 and CDR2: LGHDT and YNNKEL (reference sequence).

The chain couples TRBV28 to TRBJ1-2; D gene unclear. This CDR3 has 13 amino acids. The ends were cut back, 4 bases at V and 4 bases at J, with 10 bases in the middle. CDR1 and CDR2 from the germline V gene are MDHEN and SYDVKM. This chain's CDR3 is CASSSHDRYGYTF. As DNA, the CDR3 is TGTGCCAGCAGTTCTCACGATCGCTATGGCTACACCTTC.

The chain combines TRBV30 with TRBJ1-2, with D hard to call. CDR1 GTSNPN and CDR2 SVGIG come from the germline V gene (reference sequence). The CDR3 consists of 12 residues. The V gene lost 3 bases and the J gene lost 4 bases, with 9 bases spanning the gap. The CDR3 bases are TGTGCCTGGAGCGCCCAGAGCTATGGCTACACCTTC. Encoded protein: CAWSAQSYGYTF.

This clone was picked up a small number of times. V is TRBV27 and J is TRBJ1-2; possible D gene TRBD1, 5 bases. The CDR3 has 15 amino acids. Germline assignment: CDR1 MNHEY and CDR2 SMNVEV (reference sequence). V was cut by 6 bases and J by 0 bases, with 14 bases left in between. The CDR3 coding sequence is TGTGCCAGCAGAGACCCAGGGCCCGCTAACTATGGCTACACCTTC. It is translated as CASRDPGPANYGYTF.

Note on this clone: Within the sample, other DNA sequences also encode this same CDR3. This chain links TRBV7-3 with TRBJ2-3; D unclear. The germline CDR1 and CDR2 sequences are SGHTA and FQGTGA. V was shortened by 1 base and J by 5 bases, with 7 bases between the two germline ends. This CDR3 contains 13 residues. In nucleotides, the CDR3 is TGTGCCAGCAGCTTAAACCCAGGAGATACGCAGTATTTT. Translated, it gives CASSLNPGDTQYF.

The CDR3 nucleotides read TGTGCCAGCAGCCAGTGGACTAATTCACCCCTCCACTTT. As protein: CASSQWTNSPLHF. The genes are TRBV3-1 (or the pseudogene TRBV3-2) and TRBJ1-6; no firm D call. V was pared by 3 bases and J by 6 bases, with 6 bases between. The CDR3 has 13 residues. Per germline, CDR1 LGHDT and CDR2 YNNKEL (reference sequence).

This chain connects TRBV7-6 to TRBJ2-1; 13 bases match TRBD2. V lost 5 bases, J lost 0 bases, and 7 bases stayed unmatched. Looked up from germline, CDR1 is SGHVS and CDR2 is FNYEAQ. This CDR3 region has 18 residues. The CDR3 DNA is TGTGCCAGCAGCCCACGGACTAGCGGGAGTGGCTCCTACAATGAGCAGTTCTTC. Amino acids: CASSPRTSGSGSYNEQFF.

This chain joins TRBV5-4 and TRBJ2-2; 9 bases are a match to TRBD2. The CDR3 runs 17 residues. CDR1 SGHNT and CDR2 YYREEE come from the germline V gene (reference sequence). With 4 bases clipped from V and 5 bases from J, the junction kept 12 bases outside the gene matches. CDR3 region: CASSRRGSGGRTGELFF. CDR3 in DNA: TGTGCCAGCAGCCGCCGTGGTAGCGGGGGTAGAACCGGGGAGCTGTTTTTT.